This is a list of T cell receptor beta chains from one sample in a study of shared clonotypes between healthy human individuals. Assay: immunoSEQ multiplex PCR; the TCRdb copy retains only in-frame clones and omits some. The sample lists 2,500,000 or so clones, approximately 92% occurring once. Source material: naive CD4+ T cells sorted from blood. These receptor sequences come from a man aged 18 to 30 in good health. Both conserved end residues are part of each CDR3. The order of the fields is V gene, J gene, CDR3 protein.

>TRBV7-3|TRBJ1-2
CASSLTSNYGYTF
>TRBV7-9|TRBJ2-4
CASSTEGGSYIQYF
>TRBV27|TRBJ2-2
CASSLTGRGSTGELFF
>TRBV11-3|TRBJ2-2
CASSPRQGTGELFF
>TRBV5-1|TRBJ2-5
CASSLEGNQETQYF
>TRBV15|TRBJ2-7
CATSRGGVSYEQYF
>TRBV2|TRBJ2-1
CASSVEGPSYNEQFF
>TRBV4-1|TRBJ1-5
CASSPDRVNQPQHF
>TRBV9|TRBJ2-5
CASSAGLSGRGETQYF
>TRBV9|TRBJ1-1
CASSVVVGNTEAFF
>TRBV18|TRBJ1-2
CASSPDVTGNGYTF
>TRBV18|TRBJ2-2
CASSLRGGQSTGELFF
>TRBV18|TRBJ1-3
CASSLGESSGNTIYF
>TRBV7-9|TRBJ1-2
CASSLRTDVSDGYTF
>TRBV18|TRBJ2-7
CASSQTGDSSYEQYF
>TRBV13|TRBJ1-5
CASSFSGRGNQPQHF
>TRBV5-1|TRBJ2-3
CASSFTGTGRADTQYF
>TRBV5-1|TRBJ2-7
CASSLGVTEQYF
>TRBV5-1|TRBJ2-6
CATSTGRSGANVLTF
>TRBV5-1|TRBJ2-1
CASSSGTSGYNEQFF
>TRBV5-1|TRBJ2-1
CASSPEGVRNEQFF
>TRBV5-4|TRBJ2-2
CASRVLGGELFF
>TRBV7-6|TRBJ2-2
CASSLGQGGTGELFF
>TRBV5-8|TRBJ1-4
CASSLWTGDDEKLFF
>TRBV27|TRBJ1-2
CASSSNRGIYGYTF
>TRBV2|TRBJ2-7
CASREITGTGAGEQYF
>TRBV5-1|TRBJ2-7
CASSTGTPQREQYF
>TRBV19|TRBJ1-1
CASSIGQMNTEAFF
>TRBV5-8|TRBJ1-2
CATPHVRSGVGGYTF
>TRBV5-4|TRBJ1-4
CASSLGGKDEKLFF
>TRBV5-1|TRBJ1-6
CASSLDPSSYNSPLHF
>TRBV5-4|TRBJ2-2
CASSLTSGNTGELFF
>TRBV6-5|TRBJ2-7
CASSSPARGIYEQYF
>TRBV5-4|TRBJ2-7
CASSLDRVEQYF
>TRBV10-3|TRBJ2-1
CASRGTFPSYNEQFF
>TRBV7-9|TRBJ2-2
CASSGELFF
>TRBV7-2|TRBJ2-7
CASSSQGIPPYEQYF
>TRBV6-6|TRBJ2-7
CASSDTSNKQYF
>TRBV6-5|TRBJ2-5
CASSYHGTGEETQYF
>TRBV7-9|TRBJ2-4
CASSLQGKAKNIQYF
>TRBV19|TRBJ1-4
CASSIRTGQNEELFF
>TRBV4-3|TRBJ2-7
CASSQDGGAYEQYF
>TRBV10-2|TRBJ1-1
CASDQGLNTEAFF
>TRBV7-2|TRBJ2-5
CASSFLGQGKETQYF
>TRBV9|TRBJ1-2
CASSNQAGYTF